The 3 T cell receptor beta chains below all came from one sample that was sequenced in a study of T cell responses to AZD1222 COVID-19 vaccine. The repertoire was sequenced with immunoSEQ multiplex PCR; TCRdb's copy has only in-frame clones and lacks some. Of roughly 97,000 clones in the sample, about 90% are singletons; the top ten hold 7% to 10%. This sample comprised peripheral blood, obtained on day 0 of AZD1222 vaccination. The receptors shown here come from an adult in good health.

A few counts support this clone. This chain connects TRBV6-5 to TRBJ1-6, with D possibly TRBD1 on 6 matching bases. Germline values: CDR1 MNHEY, CDR2 SVGAGI. The CDR3 extends over 15 amino acids. Trimming removed 0 bases at V and 7 bases at J, with 10 bases between. The CDR3 nucleotides are TGTGCCAGCAGTTACTCTGGGGGGCTCAATTCACCCCTCCACTTT. It specifies CASSYSGGLNSPLHF.

The rearrangement uses TRBV3-1 (or the pseudogene TRBV3-2) and TRBJ2-7, with no clear D. V lost 2 bases, J lost 3 bases, and 2 bases lay in between. Germline CDR1 LGHDT, CDR2 YNNKEL (reference sequence). CDR3 length: 11 residues. The CDR3: CASSQLYEQYF. Here the CDR3 DNA reads TGTGCCAGCAGCCAACTCTACGAGCAGTACTTC.

The V and J genes are TRBV20-1 and TRBJ1-3; maybe TRBD1 (6 bases). The CDR3 loop spans 17 amino acids. V was pared by 3 bases and J by 0 bases, with 18 bases between. CDR1 is DFQATT and CDR2 is SNEGSKA in the germline V gene (reference sequence). The CDR3 reads CSASPSRGASSGNTIYF. CDR3 coding DNA: TGCAGTGCTAGTCCGAGCAGGGGCGCGAGCTCTGGAAACACCATATATTTT.